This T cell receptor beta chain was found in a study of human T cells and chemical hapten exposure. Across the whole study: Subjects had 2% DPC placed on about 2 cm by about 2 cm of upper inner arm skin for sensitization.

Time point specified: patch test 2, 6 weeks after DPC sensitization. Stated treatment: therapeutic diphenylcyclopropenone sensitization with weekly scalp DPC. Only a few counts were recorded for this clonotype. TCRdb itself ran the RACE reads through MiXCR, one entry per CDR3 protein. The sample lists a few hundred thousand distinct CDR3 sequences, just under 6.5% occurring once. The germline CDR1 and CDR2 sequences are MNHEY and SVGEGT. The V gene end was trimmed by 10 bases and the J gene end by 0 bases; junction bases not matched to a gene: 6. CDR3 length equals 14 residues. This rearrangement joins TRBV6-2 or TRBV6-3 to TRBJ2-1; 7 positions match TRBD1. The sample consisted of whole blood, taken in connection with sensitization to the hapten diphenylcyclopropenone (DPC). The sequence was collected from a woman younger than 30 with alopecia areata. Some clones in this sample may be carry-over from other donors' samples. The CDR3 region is CATLRDSSYNEQFF. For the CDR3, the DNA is TGTGCCACCCTCCGGGACAGCTCCTACAATGAGCAGTTCTTC.